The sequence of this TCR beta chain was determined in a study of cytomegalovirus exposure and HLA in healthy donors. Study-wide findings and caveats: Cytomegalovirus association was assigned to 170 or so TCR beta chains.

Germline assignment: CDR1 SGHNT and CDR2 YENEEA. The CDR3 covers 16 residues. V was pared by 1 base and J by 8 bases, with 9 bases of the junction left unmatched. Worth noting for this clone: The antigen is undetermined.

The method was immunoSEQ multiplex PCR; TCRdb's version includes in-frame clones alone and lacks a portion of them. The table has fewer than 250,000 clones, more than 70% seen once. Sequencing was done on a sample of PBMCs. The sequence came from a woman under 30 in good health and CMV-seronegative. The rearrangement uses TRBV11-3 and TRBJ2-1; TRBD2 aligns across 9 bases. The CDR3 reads CASSLGIAGGWDEQFF. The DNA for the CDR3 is TGTGCCAGCAGCTTAGGGATTGCGGGAGGGTGGGATGAGCAGTTCTTC.